Each of the 3 T cell receptor beta chains below was sequenced from the same sample in a study of PD-1 blockade in classical Hodgkin lymphoma. Every single patient, without exception, relapsed after autologous stem cell transplantation, and brentuximab vedotin exposure varied. Generated by immunoSEQ multiplex PCR, the TCRdb table keeps only in-frame clones and is missing some. There are 45,000 or so clones in the sample; around nine tenths occur only once, and over 8% lies in the top ten. Sample: peripheral blood mononuclear cells (PBMCs), taken at baseline. These receptors all come from a human donor with classical Hodgkin lymphoma.

The DNA of the CDR3 is TGTGCCAGCAGCTACCGGGACACTGAAGCTTTCTTT. Encoded protein: CASSYRDTEAFF. V usage is TRBV11-2 and J usage is TRBJ1-1; the D is unclear. Germline V gene data show CDR1 as SGHAT and CDR2 as FQNNGV. CDR3 length: 12 residues. The V and J ends lost 4 bases and 3 bases respectively, with 6 bases between them.

The genes are TRBV4-2 and TRBJ2-7; the D is unclear. Trimming left V 0 bases short and J 3 bases short, with 12 bases between. Germline CDR1 and CDR2: LGHNA and YNFKEQ. The length of the CDR3 is 15 residues. CDR3 bases: TGTGCCAGCAGCCAAGACGGCAGGCACAACTACGAGCAGTACTTC. This translates into CASSQDGRHNYEQYF.

The chain links TRBV11-2 to TRBJ2-5; the match to TRBD2 covers 9 bases. This CDR3 has 16 amino acids. CDR1 and CDR2 (germline): SGHAT, FQNNGV. With V trimmed by 4 bases and J by 2 bases, 8 bases remained unmatched. CDR3 sequence: CASSSLRGGGQETQYF. The DNA of the CDR3 is TGTGCCAGCAGCTCCCTACGCGGGGGGGGGCAAGAGACCCAGTACTTC.